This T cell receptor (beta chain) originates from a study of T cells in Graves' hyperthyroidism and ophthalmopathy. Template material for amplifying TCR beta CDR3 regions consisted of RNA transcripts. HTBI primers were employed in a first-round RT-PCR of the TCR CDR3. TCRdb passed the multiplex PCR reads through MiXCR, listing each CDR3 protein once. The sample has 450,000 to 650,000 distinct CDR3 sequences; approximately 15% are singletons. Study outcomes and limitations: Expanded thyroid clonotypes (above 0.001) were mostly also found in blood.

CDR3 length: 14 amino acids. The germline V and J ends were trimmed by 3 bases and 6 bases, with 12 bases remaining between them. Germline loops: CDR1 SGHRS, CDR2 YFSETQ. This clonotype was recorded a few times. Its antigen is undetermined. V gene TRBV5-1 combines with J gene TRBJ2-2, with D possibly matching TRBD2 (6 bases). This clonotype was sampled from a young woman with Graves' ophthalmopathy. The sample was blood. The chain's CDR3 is CASSSELASGELFF. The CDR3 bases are TGCGCCAGCAGCTCTGAACTAGCATCCGGGGAGCTGTTTTTT.